Reported below is one T cell receptor beta chain. Its antigen remains unidentified. This sample is drawn from a study of cytomegalovirus exposure and HLA in healthy donors. Notes on the study in general: There were a few CMV-associated chains whose specificity for CMV antigens was confirmed in vitro. High specificity and sensitivity for cytomegalovirus status were reported for the classifier. Exclusion as indistinguishable affected some V segments, including TRBV6-2 and TRBV6-3. Reported findings show TCR beta sequences accurately forecast HLA-A and HLA-B alleles in most subjects.

Germline V gene lookup returns CDR1 SNHLY and CDR2 FYNNEI. The CDR3 length is 15 residues. V lost 0 bases and J lost 3, with 12 bases in between. The PCR contained 60 Vbeta and 13 Jbeta primers. The data were produced by immunoSEQ multiplex PCR, yet TCRdb's version contains in-frame clones alone and is incomplete. Of 150,000 to 200,000 clones in the sample, 65% to 80% were seen once. The clonotype was recovered from a male donor in good health and CMV-seronegative. The J gene is TRBJ2-7, the V gene TRBV2; D ambiguous. Sequenced input: PBMCs. As DNA, the CDR3 is TGTGCCAGCAGTGAAGCAGGAAGTAGAGGCTACGAGCAGTACTTC. Translating it yields CASSEAGSRGYEQYF.